A single sample gave rise to the 5 T cell receptor beta chains below, sequenced in a study of T cell changes during pregnancy in multiple sclerosis. Sequenced by immunoSEQ multiplex PCR; TCRdb stores in-frame clones only, minus some. The sample records tens of thousands of clones, about nine tenths being singletons. The specimen comprised CD4+ T cells from peripheral blood mononuclear cells, sampled in the second trimester of pregnancy. These receptors were taken from a female donor with multiple sclerosis, enrolled in a pregnancy study.

V gene TRBV5-1 combines with J gene TRBJ2-7; 12 bases are a match to TRBD2. Per germline, CDR1 SGHRS and CDR2 YFSETQ. This CDR3 has 17 residues. V lost 0 bases to trimming and J lost 3 bases; unmatched junction nucleotides: 7. The CDR3 loop is CASSLGASGGASYEQYF. The CDR3 DNA reads TGCGCCAGCAGCTTGGGCGCTAGCGGGGGGGCCAGCTACGAGCAGTACTTC.

The V gene is TRBV19, the J gene TRBJ2-1; the match to TRBD2 covers 8 bases. The length of the CDR3 is 16 residues. CDR1 and CDR2 from the germline V gene are LNHDA and SQIVND (reference sequence). V lost 4 bases, J lost 5 bases, and 10 bases stayed unmatched. In DNA, the CDR3 is TGTGCCAGTAGTAGCTCGGGGGGGCAAGAGAACAATGAGCAGTTCTTC. Its translation is CASSSSGGQENNEQFF.

The chain links TRBV2 to TRBJ2-1, with 11 bases identical to TRBD2. The CDR3 is 17 amino acids. V trimming: 4 bases; J trimming: 1 base; junction bases outside the gene matches: 6. Germline values: CDR1 SNHLY, CDR2 FYNNEI. The CDR3 DNA is TGTGCCAGCAGTGTCCGTAGCGGGGGGGTATCCTACAATGAGCAGTTCTTC. It specifies CASSVRSGGVSYNEQFF.

This chain uses TRBV30 with TRBJ1-2; D call uncertain. V shed 0 bases and J shed 4 bases, with 6 bases lying between them. Germline V gene lookup returns CDR1 GTSNPN and CDR2 SVGIG (reference sequence). This CDR3 has 12 amino acids. The CDR3 spells CAWSVQTYGYTF. CDR3 sequence (DNA): TGTGCCTGGAGTGTACAGACCTATGGCTACACCTTC.

The chain has TRBV15 and TRBJ1-1; tentatively, D is TRBD1 (5 bases). Germline CDR1 LNHNV, CDR2 YYDKDF (reference sequence). Trimming shortened V by 11 bases and J by 8 bases, and 21 bases separated the two germline ends. The CDR3 covers 13 residues. The CDR3 DNA reads TGTGCCGCAGCACCTCTGGTGGGGCTAGAAGCTTTCTTT. This codes for CAAAPLVGLEAFF.